Listed below are T cell receptor beta chains from one sample, sequenced in a study of blood T cell repertoires in COVID-19. Clones were read by immunoSEQ multiplex PCR, and TCRdb kept only the in-frame ones, dropping some. The sample carries hundreds of thousands of clones, around 82% recorded once. The specimen was peripheral blood. The receptors were sampled from a woman aged 40-49 years with active or convalescent COVID-19. Both conserved end residues are part of each CDR3. Fields, in order: J gene, clone size, V gene, D gene, CDR3 protein, CDR3 DNA. The D gene is left open where the match is weak. The size of a clone is reported for some rows only, either as once, few or many, or as a class for expanded clones.

TRBJ1-1	.	TRBV5-8	TRBD1	CASTRQGLNTEAFF	TGTGCCAGCACCAGACAGGGGCTGAACACTGAAGCTTTCTTT
TRBJ1-5	.	TRBV7-9	.	CASSLGQDPSNQPQHF	TGTGCCAGCAGCTTAGGACAGGACCCTAGCAATCAGCCCCAGCATTTT
TRBJ1-6	few	TRBV27	.	CASTRVGAGNSPLHF	TGTGCCAGCACCAGAGTAGGGGCAGGGAATTCACCCCTCCACTTT
TRBJ2-1	.	TRBV19	TRBD1	CASTRDRSYNEQFF	TGTGCCAGTACCAGGGACAGGTCATACAATGAGCAGTTCTTC
TRBJ1-3	few	TRBV7-9	TRBD1	CASRSGTGAGSGNTIYF	TGTGCCAGCAGATCCGGGACAGGGGCCGGATCTGGAAACACCATATATTTT
TRBJ1-1	.	TRBV10-3	TRBD1	CAISDLMTGLTLDTEAFF	TGTGCCATCAGTGATTTAATGACAGGGTTGACGCTAGACACTGAAGCTTTCTTT
TRBJ1-4	.	TRBV27	.	CASSLWQDNEKLFF	TGTGCCAGCAGTTTGTGGCAGGATAATGAAAAACTGTTTTTT
TRBJ1-1	.	TRBV6-5	TRBD1	CAAKGTGVGTEAFF	TGTGCCGCCAAGGGGACAGGGGTGGGCACTGAAGCTTTCTTT
TRBJ2-7	.	TRBV19	TRBD2	CASSLVAGHYEQYF	TGTGCCAGTAGTCTGGTAGCGGGTCACTACGAGCAGTACTTC
TRBJ2-1	.	TRBV5-1	TRBD2	CASSLGGLAGGHEQFF	TGCGCCAGCAGCTTGGGCGGACTAGCGGGGGGGCATGAGCAGTTCTTC
TRBJ1-5	.	TRBV19	TRBD1	CASRGTGDNQPQHF	TGTGCCAGTCGCGGGACAGGGGACAATCAGCCCCAGCATTTT
TRBJ2-2	.	TRBV24-1	.	CATSGRSGPRAGELFF	TGTGCCACCAGTGGGAGGAGCGGCCCTCGGGCCGGGGAGCTGTTTTTT
TRBJ1-6	.	TRBV18	.	CASSPVPGYSPLHF	TGTGCCAGCTCACCAGTCCCGGGGTACTCACCCCTCCACTTT
TRBJ2-1	.	TRBV15	TRBD2	CATSRRAGVANNEQFF	TGTGCCACCAGCAGACGGGCGGGGGTCGCTAACAATGAGCAGTTCTTC
TRBJ1-6	.	TRBV3-1/TRBV3-2	TRBD1	CASSQGQGRSPLHF	TGTGCCAGCAGCCAGGGACAGGGGCGCTCACCCCTCCACTTT
TRBJ2-3	.	TRBV9	.	CASSVTLTDTQYF	TGTGCCAGCAGCGTAACTCTCACGGATACGCAGTATTTT
TRBJ1-1	few	TRBV27	TRBD1	CASSLQGGNTEAFF	TGTGCCAGCAGTTTACAGGGGGGGAACACTGAAGCTTTCTTT
TRBJ2-1	.	TRBV10-3	TRBD2	CAISEPGLAGSSYNEQFF	TGTGCCATCAGTGAGCCGGGACTAGCGGGGAGCTCCTACAATGAGCAGTTCTTC
TRBJ1-1	.	TRBV7-2	.	CASSLWANTEAFF	TGTGCCAGCAGCTTATGGGCGAACACTGAAGCTTTCTTT
TRBJ2-7	once	TRBV10-3	TRBD1	CAISESGTGNYEQYF	TGTGCCATCAGTGAGTCTGGGACAGGGAACTACGAGCAGTACTTC
TRBJ2-3	.	TRBV5-1	TRBD2	CASSLRPSGTTDTQYF	TGCGCCAGCAGCTTGCGGCCTAGCGGAACCACAGATACGCAGTATTTT
TRBJ1-1	.	TRBV6-5	.	CASSSRRGGNTEAFF	TGTGCCAGCAGTTCCCGGAGAGGCGGGAACACTGAAGCTTTCTTT
TRBJ1-5	.	TRBV19	.	CASSPGQGVTLFGQPQHF	TGTGCCAGTAGTCCCGGCCAGGGCGTCACGTTATTCGGTCAGCCCCAGCATTTT
TRBJ2-2	.	TRBV3-1/TRBV3-2	TRBD1	CASSQSGQGFPGELFF	TGTGCCAGCAGCCAGTCCGGACAGGGCTTTCCCGGGGAGCTGTTTTTT
TRBJ2-7	.	TRBV21-1	.	CASSRPQTGSYEQYF	TGTGCCAGCAGCAGGCCTCAGACGGGTAGTTACGAGCAGTACTTC
TRBJ2-5	.	TRBV19	TRBD1	CASSPQTGGWETQYF	TGTGCCAGTAGTCCTCAAACAGGGGGCTGGGAGACCCAGTACTTC
TRBJ1-2	.	TRBV2	TRBD1	CASTEGQGYGYTF	TGTGCCAGCACCGAGGGACAGGGTTATGGCTACACCTTC
TRBJ1-2	.	TRBV4-2	TRBD1	CASSQPGTGGRYGYTF	TGTGCCAGCAGCCAACCCGGGACAGGAGGGCGTTATGGCTACACCTTC
TRBJ2-4	.	TRBV5-4	TRBD1	CASSPVGGQEFQYF	TGTGCCAGCAGTCCGGTCGGGGGACAGGAGTTTCAGTACTTC
TRBJ1-1	.	TRBV19	TRBD1	CASSTDRENTEAFF	TGTGCCAGTAGTACGGACAGGGAGAACACTGAAGCTTTCTTT
TRBJ1-5	.	TRBV5-1	.	CASSLVGGQPNQPQHF	TGCGCCAGCAGCCTCGTAGGAGGACAGCCGAATCAGCCCCAGCATTTT
TRBJ1-2	once	TRBV27	TRBD1	CASSFLRDRASAAGYTF	TGTGCCAGCAGTTTCCTCCGGGACAGGGCCTCTGCCGCTGGCTACACCTTC
TRBJ1-4	once	TRBV6-5	.	CASSYFPRGDNEKLFF	TGTGCCAGCAGTTACTTTCCCAGGGGAGATAATGAAAAACTGTTTTTT
TRBJ1-4	few	TRBV3-1/TRBV3-2	.	CASSALGASREKLFF	TGTGCCAGCAGTGCGTTAGGGGCCTCGAGAGAAAAACTGTTTTTT
TRBJ1-6	.	TRBV4-1	TRBD1	CASSQAGTGWSPLHF	TGCGCCAGCAGCCAGGCCGGGACAGGGTGGTCACCCCTCCACTTT
TRBJ2-7	.	TRBV6-5	.	CASKTGTYEQYF	TGTGCCAGCAAGACAGGAACCTACGAGCAGTACTTC
TRBJ2-2	.	TRBV9	TRBD2	CASSAPPSGGNTGELFF	TGTGCCAGCAGCGCCCCCCCCAGCGGGGGGAACACCGGGGAGCTGTTTTTT
TRBJ1-5	.	TRBV11-3	.	CASSSSDSQPQHF	TGTGCCAGCAGCTCCTCGGACAGCCAGCCCCAGCATTTT
TRBJ1-4	.	TRBV7-9	TRBD1	CASSARDRGVTNEKLFF	TGTGCCAGCAGCGCCCGGGACAGGGGAGTCACTAATGAAAAACTGTTTTTT
TRBJ2-1	.	TRBV5-1	.	CASSPGWSSYNEQFF	TGCGCCAGCAGCCCCGGCTGGAGCTCCTACAATGAGCAGTTCTTC
TRBJ2-7	once	TRBV24-1	.	CATSDLTGLYEQYF	TGTGCCACCAGTGATTTGACAGGCCTCTACGAGCAGTACTTC
TRBJ2-1	.	TRBV4-2	.	CASSQERGEGLNEQFF	TGTGCCAGCAGCCAAGAGAGGGGGGAGGGCCTCAATGAGCAGTTCTTC
TRBJ2-3	.	TRBV7-9	.	CASSTAGASTDTQYF	TGTGCCAGCAGCACCGCGGGGGCCAGCACAGATACGCAGTATTTT
TRBJ2-5	.	TRBV7-2	.	CASSSGGRVAETQYF	TGTGCCAGCAGCTCTGGAGGTAGGGTGGCGGAGACCCAGTACTTC
TRBJ1-3	.	TRBV9	.	CASSEDSRNTIYF	TGTGCCAGCAGCGAGGACAGTAGAAACACCATATATTTT
TRBJ1-2	few	TRBV19	.	CASSIGRVDYGYTF	TGTGCCAGTAGTATAGGCAGGGTAGACTATGGCTACACCTTC
TRBJ2-7	.	TRBV30	.	CAWSTGASYEQYF	TGTGCCTGGAGTACGGGAGCCTCCTACGAGCAGTACTTC
TRBJ1-2	.	TRBV6-1	.	CASSERGFYGYTF	TGTGCCAGCAGTGAGCGGGGCTTCTATGGCTACACCTTC
TRBJ2-5	.	TRBV28	TRBD2	CASSFPEGPTSGGVEETQYF	TGTGCCAGCAGTTTTCCAGAGGGTCCGACTAGCGGGGGGGTGGAAGAGACCCAGTACTTC
TRBJ1-4	.	TRBV30	.	CAWKIQGGKLFF	TGTGCCTGGAAAATACAGGGCGGAAAACTGTTTTTT
TRBJ2-2	.	TRBV25-1	TRBD2	CASSGPSGAANTGELFF	TGTGCCAGCAGTGGACCTAGCGGGGCCGCGAACACCGGGGAGCTGTTTTTT